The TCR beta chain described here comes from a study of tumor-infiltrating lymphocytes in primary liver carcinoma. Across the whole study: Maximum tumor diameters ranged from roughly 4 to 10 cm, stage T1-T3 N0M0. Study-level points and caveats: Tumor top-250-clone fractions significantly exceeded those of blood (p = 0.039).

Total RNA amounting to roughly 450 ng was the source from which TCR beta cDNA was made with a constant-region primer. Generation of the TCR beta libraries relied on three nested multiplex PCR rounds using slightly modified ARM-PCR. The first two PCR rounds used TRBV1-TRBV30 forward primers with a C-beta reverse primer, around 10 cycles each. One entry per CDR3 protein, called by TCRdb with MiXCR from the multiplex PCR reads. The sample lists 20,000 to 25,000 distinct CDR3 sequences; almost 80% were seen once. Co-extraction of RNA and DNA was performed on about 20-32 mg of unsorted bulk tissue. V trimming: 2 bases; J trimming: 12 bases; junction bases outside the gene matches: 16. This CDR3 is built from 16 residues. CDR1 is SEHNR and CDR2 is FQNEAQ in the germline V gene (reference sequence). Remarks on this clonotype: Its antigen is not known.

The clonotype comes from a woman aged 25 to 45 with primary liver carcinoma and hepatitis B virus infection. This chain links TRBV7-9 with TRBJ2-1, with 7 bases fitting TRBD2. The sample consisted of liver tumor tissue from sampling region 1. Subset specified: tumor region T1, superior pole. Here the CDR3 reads CASSLMGGGRGRVQFF. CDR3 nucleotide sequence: TGTGCCAGCAGCTTAATGGGCGGGGGTCGCGGAAGGGTGCAGTTCTTC. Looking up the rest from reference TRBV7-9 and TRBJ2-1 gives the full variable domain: DTGVSQNPRHKITKRGQNVTFRCDPISEHNRLYWYRQTLGQGPEFLTYFQNEAQLEKSRLLSDRFSAERPKGSFSTLEIQRTEQGDSAMYLCASSLMGGGRGRVQFFGPGTRLTVL.